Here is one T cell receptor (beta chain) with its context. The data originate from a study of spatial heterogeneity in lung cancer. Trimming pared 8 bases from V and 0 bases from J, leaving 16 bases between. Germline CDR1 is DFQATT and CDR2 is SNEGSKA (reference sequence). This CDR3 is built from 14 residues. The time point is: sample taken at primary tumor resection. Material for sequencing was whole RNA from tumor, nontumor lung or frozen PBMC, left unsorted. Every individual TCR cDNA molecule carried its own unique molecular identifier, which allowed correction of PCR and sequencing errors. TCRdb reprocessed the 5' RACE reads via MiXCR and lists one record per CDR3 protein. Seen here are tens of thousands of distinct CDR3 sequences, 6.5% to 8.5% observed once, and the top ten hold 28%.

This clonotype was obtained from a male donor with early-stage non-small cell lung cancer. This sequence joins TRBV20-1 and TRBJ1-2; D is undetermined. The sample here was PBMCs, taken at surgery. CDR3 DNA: TGCAGTTCAGCCGGACTACCTCCTAACTATGGCTACACCTTC. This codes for CSSAGLPPNYGYTF.